A selection of T cell receptor beta chains follows, all from one sample in a study of control samples from healthy donors and cancer patients. Profiled with immunoSEQ multiplex PCR; TCRdb holds only in-frame clones, not every one. The sample includes 85,000 to 110,000 clones, roughly 89% seen only once; the top ten take about a fifth. The sequenced sample was PBMCs. These receptors all come from a man in his 60s with lung cancer. CDR3s include the opening cysteine and the closing phenylalanine or tryptophan. The D gene is left open where the match is weak. Size tells how often a clone was seen (once, few, many) or the class of an expanded clone, and some rows leave it out.

v_gene	j_gene	abundance	d_gene	CDR3nt	CDR3aa
TRBV7-2	TRBJ1-6	NA	NA	TGTGCCAGCAGCTTAGCAGGGGGAAGCTCCTATAATTCACCCCTCCACTTT	CASSLAGGSSYNSPLHF
TRBV5-1	TRBJ2-2	NA	NA	TGCGCCAGCAGCTTGGAAATACAGCGGGCAGACACCGGGGAGCTGTTTTTT	CASSLEIQRADTGELFF
TRBV5-1	TRBJ2-5	NA	TRBD1	TGCGCCAGCAGCTTTTCCGGGACAGGGGGAGGCGAGACCCAGTACTTC	CASSFSGTGGGETQYF
TRBV11-2	TRBJ2-5	NA	TRBD2	TGTGCCAGCAGGGTAGGGACTAGTTGGAGTGAGACCCAGTACTTC	CASRVGTSWSETQYF
TRBV10-2	TRBJ1-5	few	TRBD1	TGCGCCACCAAGTTGGGACAGAGCAATCAGCCCCAGCATTTT	CATKLGQSNQPQHF
TRBV7-8	TRBJ1-2	NA	NA	TGTGCCAGCAGCTTAGTAGGGACTTTTGGCTACACCTTC	CASSLVGTFGYTF
TRBV10-3	TRBJ2-4	NA	TRBD1	TGTGCCATCAGTCCTCAGGGGGCTGACATTCAGTACTTC	CAISPQGADIQYF
TRBV12-2	TRBJ2-6	once	NA	TGTGCAAGTCGCTTGACATCTGGGGCCAACGTCCTGACTTTC	CASRLTSGANVLTF
TRBV6-5	TRBJ1-5	NA	TRBD1	TGTGCCAGCAGTACCGGGACAGCTTATCAGCCCCAGCATTTT	CASSTGTAYQPQHF
TRBV28	TRBJ1-1	NA	NA	TGTGCCAGCATCTCCCTGGCCCTCCAGGTTTTCTTT	CASISLALQVFF
TRBV18	TRBJ1-1	once	NA	TGTGCCAGCGAAGAGGGGAACACTGAAGCTTTCTTT	CASEEGNTEAFF
TRBV7-8	TRBJ2-5	once	NA	TGTGCCAGCAGCTTAGGGATACAAGAGACCCAGTACTTC	CASSLGIQETQYF
TRBV5-4	TRBJ1-2	NA	TRBD1	TGTGCCAGCAGCTTGGAACAGGGGGAAGGTTTAGGCGACTATGGCTACACCTTC	CASSLEQGEGLGDYGYTF
TRBV5-1	TRBJ2-1	NA	NA	TGCGCCAGCAGCTTTTCTGTCAGCTCCTACAATGAGCAGTTCTTC	CASSFSVSSYNEQFF
TRBV5-1	TRBJ1-3	NA	NA	TGCGCCAGCAGCGTTGGCCTGGTGGCCTCTGGAAACACCATATATTTT	CASSVGLVASGNTIYF
TRBV10-1	TRBJ2-2	NA	NA	TGCGCCAGCCTAGAGCTAGATACCGGGGAGCTGTTTTTT	CASLELDTGELFF
TRBV2	TRBJ2-5	NA	TRBD2	TGTGCCAGCAGTAAGACTAGCGGAACGTACCAAGAGACCCAGTACTTC	CASSKTSGTYQETQYF